This T cell receptor (beta chain) was recorded in a study of shared clonotypes between healthy human individuals. Study-level background: CD8 memory received one plate per donor, CD8 naive two, CD4 memory three and CD4 naive three. Study outcomes and limitations: Among the subsets, naive ones generally showed larger estimated richness than memory ones.

Naivety among CD8 cells was defined by CD45RO negativity and positive CCR7 selection, thereby excluding terminally differentiated effector memory CD45RA+ cells. Profiled with immunoSEQ multiplex PCR; TCRdb holds only in-frame clones, not every one. Among 450,000 to 700,000 clones listed, about 95% were seen once. CDR3 length: 14 residues. V was clipped by 5 bases and J by 2 bases; unmatched bases: 5. Germline-derived CDR1 and CDR2 are MNHEY and SMNVEV (reference sequence). Comments on this clone: The antigen remains undetermined. Other nucleotide sequences from this sample produce the same CDR3.

Specimen: naive CD8+ T cells sorted from blood. This chain uses TRBV27 with TRBJ1-1; 7 bases are shared with TRBD1. The TCR was taken from a woman younger than 45 in good health. Written as DNA, the CDR3 is TGTGCCAGCAGTCCGGGACAGACAAACACTGAAGCTTTCTTT. This translates into CASSPGQTNTEAFF.